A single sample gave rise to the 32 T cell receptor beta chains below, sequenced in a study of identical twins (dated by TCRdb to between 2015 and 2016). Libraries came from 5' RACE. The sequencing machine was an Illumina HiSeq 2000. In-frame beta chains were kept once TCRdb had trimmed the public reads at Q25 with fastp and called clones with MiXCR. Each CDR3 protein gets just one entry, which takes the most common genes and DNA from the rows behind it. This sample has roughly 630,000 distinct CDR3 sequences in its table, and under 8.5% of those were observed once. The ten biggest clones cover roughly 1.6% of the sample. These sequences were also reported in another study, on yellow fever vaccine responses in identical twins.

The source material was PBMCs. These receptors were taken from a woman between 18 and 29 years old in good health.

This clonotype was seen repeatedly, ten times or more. The CDR3 loop is CATGTSGGISETQYF. The CDR3 DNA is TGTGCCACCGGGACTAGCGGGGGGATATCGGAGACCCAGTACTTC. J is TRBJ2-5 and V is TRBV10-3, with 15 bases matching TRBD2. V lost 10 bases and J lost 5; bases outside the gene matches: 8. The CDR3 is made up of 15 amino acids. CDR1 and CDR2 (germline): ENHRY, SYGVKD.

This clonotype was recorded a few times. The DNA for the CDR3 is TGCAGCGTCATGGGGCTAGCGGGGGGGCTAGGGTACAATGAGCAGTTCTTC. Translation: CSVMGLAGGLGYNEQFF. This rearrangement joins TRBV29-1 to TRBJ2-1; 12 bases map to TRBD2. The germline V gene encodes CDR1 SQVTM and CDR2 ANQGSEA. This CDR3 is built from 17 residues. V shed 6 bases, J shed 4 bases, and the junction held 13 bases outside the gene matches.

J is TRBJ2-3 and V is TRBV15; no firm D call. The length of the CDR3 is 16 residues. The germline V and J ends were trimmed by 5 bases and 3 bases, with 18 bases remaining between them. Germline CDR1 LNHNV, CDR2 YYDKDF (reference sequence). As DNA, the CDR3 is TGTGCCACCAGCCCGAGTGGCGGCCGTGGGACAGATACGCAGTATTTT. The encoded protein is CATSPSGGRGTDTQYF.

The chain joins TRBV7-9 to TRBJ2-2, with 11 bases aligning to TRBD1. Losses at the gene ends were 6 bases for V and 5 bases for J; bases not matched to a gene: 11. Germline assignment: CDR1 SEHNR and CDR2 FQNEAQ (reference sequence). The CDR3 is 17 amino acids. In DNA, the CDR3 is TGTGCCAGCAGAGATTCCGGGACAGGGGGTTGGACCGGGGAGCTGTTTTTT. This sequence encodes CASRDSGTGGWTGELFF.

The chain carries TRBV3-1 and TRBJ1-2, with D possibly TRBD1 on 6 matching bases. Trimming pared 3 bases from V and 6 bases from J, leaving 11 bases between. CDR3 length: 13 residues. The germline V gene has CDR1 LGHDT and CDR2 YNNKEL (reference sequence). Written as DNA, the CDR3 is TGTGCCAGCAGCCATACAGGGAATGATGGCTACACCTTC. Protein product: CASSHTGNDGYTF.

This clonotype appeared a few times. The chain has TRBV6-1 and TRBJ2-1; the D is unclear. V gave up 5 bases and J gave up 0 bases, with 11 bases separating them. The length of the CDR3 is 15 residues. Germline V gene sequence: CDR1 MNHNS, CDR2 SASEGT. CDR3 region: CASSRIQSSYNEQFF. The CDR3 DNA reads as TGTGCCAGCAGTAGAATCCAGAGCTCCTACAATGAGCAGTTCTTC.

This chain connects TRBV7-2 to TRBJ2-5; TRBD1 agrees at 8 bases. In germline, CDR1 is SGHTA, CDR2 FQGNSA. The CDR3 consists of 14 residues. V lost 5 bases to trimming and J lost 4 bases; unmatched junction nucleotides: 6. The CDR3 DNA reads TGTGCCAGCAGCGCGAAACAGGGGGGAGAGACCCAGTACTTC. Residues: CASSAKQGGETQYF.

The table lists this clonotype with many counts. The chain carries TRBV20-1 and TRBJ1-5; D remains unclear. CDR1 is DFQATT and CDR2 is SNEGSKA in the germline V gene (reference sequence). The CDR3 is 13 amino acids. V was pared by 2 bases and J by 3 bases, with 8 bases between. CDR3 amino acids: CSARKQLNQPQHF. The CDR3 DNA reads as TGCAGTGCTAGAAAACAGCTCAATCAGCCCCAGCATTTT.

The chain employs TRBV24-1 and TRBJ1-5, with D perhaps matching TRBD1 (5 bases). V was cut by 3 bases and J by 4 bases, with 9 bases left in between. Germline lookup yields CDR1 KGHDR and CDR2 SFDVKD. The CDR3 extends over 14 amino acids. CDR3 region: CATSDRGVNQPQHF. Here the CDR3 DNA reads TGTGCCACCAGTGATCGAGGGGTTAATCAGCCCCAGCATTTT.

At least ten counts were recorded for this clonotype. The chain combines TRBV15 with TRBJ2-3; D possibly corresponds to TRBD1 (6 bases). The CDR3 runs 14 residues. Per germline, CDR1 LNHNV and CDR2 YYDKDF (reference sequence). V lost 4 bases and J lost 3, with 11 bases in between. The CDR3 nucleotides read TGTGCCACCAGCAAGACAGGTTGGACAGATACGCAGTATTTT. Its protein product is CATSKTGWTDTQYF.

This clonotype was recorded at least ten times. CDR3 DNA: TGTGCCAGCAGCTTAGATAGGGAAGCCGGGGAGCTGTTTTTT. Its translation is CASSLDREAGELFF. The chain joins TRBV7-7 to TRBJ2-2; D not resolved. Per germline, CDR1 SSHAT and CDR2 FNYEAQ (reference sequence). CDR3 length: 14 residues. Trimming took 1 base from V and 6 from J, leaving 9 bases between them.

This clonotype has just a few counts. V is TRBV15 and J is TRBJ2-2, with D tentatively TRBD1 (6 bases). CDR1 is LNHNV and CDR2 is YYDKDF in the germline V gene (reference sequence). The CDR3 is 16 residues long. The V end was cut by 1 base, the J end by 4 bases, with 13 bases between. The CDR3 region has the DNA TGTGCCACCAGCAGAGTTCAGGGGCCGGCCACCGGGGAGCTGTTTTTT. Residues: CATSRVQGPATGELFF.

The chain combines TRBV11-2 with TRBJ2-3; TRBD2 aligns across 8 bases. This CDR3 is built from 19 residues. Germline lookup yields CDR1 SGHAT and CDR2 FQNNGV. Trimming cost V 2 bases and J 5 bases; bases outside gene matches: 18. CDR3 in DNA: TGTGCCAGCAGCTTATCTTCTGCGGGGGGCCCCCCACGGGGAGATACGCAGTATTTT. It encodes CASSLSSAGGPPRGDTQYF.

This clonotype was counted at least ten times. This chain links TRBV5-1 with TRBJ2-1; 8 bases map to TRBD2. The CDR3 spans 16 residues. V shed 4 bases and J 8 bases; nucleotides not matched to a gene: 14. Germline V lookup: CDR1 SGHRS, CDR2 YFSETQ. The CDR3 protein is CASSPTPGRAGDEQFF. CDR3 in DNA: TGCGCCAGCAGCCCGACCCCCGGGAGGGCCGGAGATGAGCAGTTCTTC.

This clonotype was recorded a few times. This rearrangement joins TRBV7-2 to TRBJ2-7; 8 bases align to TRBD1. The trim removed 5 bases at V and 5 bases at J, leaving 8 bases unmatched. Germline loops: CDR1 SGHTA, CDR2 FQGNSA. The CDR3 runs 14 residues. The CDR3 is CASSHRDRRDEQYF. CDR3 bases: TGTGCCAGCAGCCACCGGGACAGGAGGGACGAGCAGTACTTC.

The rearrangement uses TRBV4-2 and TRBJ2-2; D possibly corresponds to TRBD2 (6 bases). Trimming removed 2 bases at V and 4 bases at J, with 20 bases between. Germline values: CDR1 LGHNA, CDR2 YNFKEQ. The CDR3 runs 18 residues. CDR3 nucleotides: TGTGCCAGCAGCCAATGGGGGTTGGGAGGTCTCGGCACCGGGGAGCTGTTTTTT. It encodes CASSQWGLGGLGTGELFF.

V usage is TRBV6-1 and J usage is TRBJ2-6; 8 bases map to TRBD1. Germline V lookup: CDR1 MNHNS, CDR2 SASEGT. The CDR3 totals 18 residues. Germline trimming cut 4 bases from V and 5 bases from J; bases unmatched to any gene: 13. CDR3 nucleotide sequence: TGTGCCAGCAGTGCTGCTGGCCAGGGGGCGCCGCGGGCCAACGTCCTGACTTTC. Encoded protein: CASSAAGQGAPRANVLTF.

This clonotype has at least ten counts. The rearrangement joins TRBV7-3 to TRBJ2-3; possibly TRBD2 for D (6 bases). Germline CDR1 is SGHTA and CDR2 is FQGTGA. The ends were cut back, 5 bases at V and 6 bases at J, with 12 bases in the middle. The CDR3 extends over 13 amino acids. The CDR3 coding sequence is TGTGCCAGCAGCCAAGCGGGTGGGGATACGCAGTATTTT. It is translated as CASSQAGGDTQYF.

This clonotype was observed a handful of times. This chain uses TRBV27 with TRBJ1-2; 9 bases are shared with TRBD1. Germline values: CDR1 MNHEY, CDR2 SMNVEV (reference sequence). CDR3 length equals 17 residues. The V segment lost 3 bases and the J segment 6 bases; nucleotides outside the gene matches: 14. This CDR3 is CASSFQPGDHRGHGYTF. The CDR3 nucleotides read TGTGCCAGCAGTTTTCAACCTGGAGACCACAGGGGGCATGGCTACACCTTC.

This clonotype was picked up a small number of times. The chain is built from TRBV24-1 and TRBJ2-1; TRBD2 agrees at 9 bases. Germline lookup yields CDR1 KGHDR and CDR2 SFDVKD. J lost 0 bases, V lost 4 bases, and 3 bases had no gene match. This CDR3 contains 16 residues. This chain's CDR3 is CATSDISGSSYNEQFF. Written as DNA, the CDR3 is TGTGCCACCAGTGACATTAGCGGGAGCTCCTACAATGAGCAGTTCTTC.

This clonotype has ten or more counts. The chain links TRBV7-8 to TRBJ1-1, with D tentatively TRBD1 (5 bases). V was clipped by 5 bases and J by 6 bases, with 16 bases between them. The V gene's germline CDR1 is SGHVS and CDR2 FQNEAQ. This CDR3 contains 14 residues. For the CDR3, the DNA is TGTGCCAGCAGCCCACCCGGGACGGGCTCTGAAGCTTTCTTT. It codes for CASSPPGTGSEAFF. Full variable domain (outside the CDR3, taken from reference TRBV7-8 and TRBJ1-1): GAGVSQSPRYKVAKRGQDVALRCDPISGHVSLFWYQQALGQGPEFLTYFQNEAQLDKSGLPSDRFFAERPEGSVSTLKIQRTQQEDSAVYLCASSPPGTGSEAFFGQGTRLTVV.

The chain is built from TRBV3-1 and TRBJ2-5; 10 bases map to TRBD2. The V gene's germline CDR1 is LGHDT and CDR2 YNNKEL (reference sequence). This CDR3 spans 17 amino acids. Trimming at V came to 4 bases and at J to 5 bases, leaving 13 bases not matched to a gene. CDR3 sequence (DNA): TGTGCCAGCAGCCCCGCCGTCGGGACTAGCGTCTGGGAGACCCAGTACTTC. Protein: CASSPAVGTSVWETQYF.

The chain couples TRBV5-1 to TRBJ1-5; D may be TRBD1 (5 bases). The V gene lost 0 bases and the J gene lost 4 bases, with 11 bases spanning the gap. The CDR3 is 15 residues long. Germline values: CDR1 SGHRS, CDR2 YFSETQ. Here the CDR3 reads CASSLAGDPNQPQHF. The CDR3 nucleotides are TGCGCCAGCAGCTTGGCCGGGGACCCGAATCAGCCCCAGCATTTT.

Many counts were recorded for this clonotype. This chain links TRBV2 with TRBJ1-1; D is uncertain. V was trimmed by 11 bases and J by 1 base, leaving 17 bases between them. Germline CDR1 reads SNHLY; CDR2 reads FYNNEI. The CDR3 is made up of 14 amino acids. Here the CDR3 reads CARQSRRTNTEAFF. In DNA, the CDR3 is TGTGCCCGACAATCCAGGAGGACGAACACTGAAGCTTTCTTT.

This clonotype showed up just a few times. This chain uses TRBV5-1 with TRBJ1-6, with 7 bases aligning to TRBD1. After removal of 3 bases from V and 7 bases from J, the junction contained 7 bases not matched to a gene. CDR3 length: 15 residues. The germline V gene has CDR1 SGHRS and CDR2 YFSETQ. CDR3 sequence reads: CASSSHGQDNSPLHF. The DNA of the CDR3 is TGCGCCAGCAGCTCCCATGGACAGGACAATTCACCCCTCCACTTT.

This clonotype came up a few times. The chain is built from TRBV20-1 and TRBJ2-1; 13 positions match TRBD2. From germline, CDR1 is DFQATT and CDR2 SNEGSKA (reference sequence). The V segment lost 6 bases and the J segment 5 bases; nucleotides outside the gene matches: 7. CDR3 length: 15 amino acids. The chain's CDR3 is CSAGGLAGAHNEQFF. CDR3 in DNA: TGCAGTGCCGGAGGACTAGCGGGAGCCCACAATGAGCAGTTCTTC.

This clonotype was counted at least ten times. CDR3 region: CSGTSGDTDTQYF. The CDR3 region has the DNA TGCAGTGGGACTAGCGGGGACACAGATACGCAGTATTTT. The V gene is TRBV20-1, the J gene TRBJ2-3, with 12 bases matching TRBD2. This CDR3 spans 13 amino acids. After removal of 7 bases from V and 2 bases from J, the junction contained 1 base not matched to a gene. CDR1 is DFQATT, CDR2 SNEGSKA, per germline (reference sequence).

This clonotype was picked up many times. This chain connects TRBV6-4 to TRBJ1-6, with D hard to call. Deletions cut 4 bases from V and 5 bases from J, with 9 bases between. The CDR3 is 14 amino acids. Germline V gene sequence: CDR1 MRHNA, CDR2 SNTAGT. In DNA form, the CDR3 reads TGTGCCAGCAGTGCGACCGTTAATAATTCACCCCTCCACTTT. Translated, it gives CASSATVNNSPLHF.

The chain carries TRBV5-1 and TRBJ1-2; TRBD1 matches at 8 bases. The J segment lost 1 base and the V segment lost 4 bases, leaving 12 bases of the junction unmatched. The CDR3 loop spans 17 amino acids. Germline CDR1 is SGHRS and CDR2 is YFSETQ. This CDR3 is CASSLGQGMRDNYGYTF. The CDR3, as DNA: TGCGCCAGCAGCCTAGGACAGGGCATGAGAGATAACTATGGCTACACCTTC. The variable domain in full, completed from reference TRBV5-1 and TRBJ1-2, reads KAGVTQTPRYLIKTRGQQVTLSCSPISGHRSVSWYQQTPGQGLQFLFEYFSETQRNKGNFPGRFSGRQFSNSRSEMNVSTLELGDSALYLCASSLGQGMRDNYGYTFGSGTRLTVV.

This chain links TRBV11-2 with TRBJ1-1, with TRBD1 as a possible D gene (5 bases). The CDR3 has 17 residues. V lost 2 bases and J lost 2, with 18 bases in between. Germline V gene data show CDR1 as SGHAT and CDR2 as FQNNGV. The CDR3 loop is CASSLKSPDRLNTEAFF. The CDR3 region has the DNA TGTGCCAGCAGCTTAAAATCCCCAGACAGACTTAACACTGAAGCTTTCTTT.

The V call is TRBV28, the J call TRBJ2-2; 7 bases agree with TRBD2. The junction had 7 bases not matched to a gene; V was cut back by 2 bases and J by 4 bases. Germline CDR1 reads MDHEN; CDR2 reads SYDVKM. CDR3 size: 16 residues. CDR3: CASSLQGGTTTGELFF. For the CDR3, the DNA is TGTGCCAGCAGTTTACAGGGCGGGACTACCACCGGGGAGCTGTTTTTT.

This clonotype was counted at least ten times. CDR3 DNA sequence: TGTGCCAGCAGTTTTCACCTAGGACAGCGTAGCAATCAGCCCCAGCATTTT. It codes for CASSFHLGQRSNQPQHF. The chain links TRBV12-3 or TRBV12-4 to TRBJ1-5, with D possibly being TRBD1 (6 bases). The CDR3 totals 17 residues. The ends were cut back, 3 bases at V and 0 bases at J, with 15 bases in the middle.